The present entry profiles one T cell receptor (beta chain) with its context. This sample was taken from a study of blood T cells in healthy people across ages. Turning to the study itself: About one barcoded beta molecule per two T cells came from capture by template switching.

A second about 7 to 12 cycle PCR used barcoded and J-beta primers. TCRdb re-called the 5' RACE reads through MiXCR, storing one row per CDR3 protein. The profile shows 1.5 million to 2 million distinct CDR3 sequences, roughly 50% of them singletons. V lost 4 bases, J lost 3 bases, and 15 bases lay in between. Germline values: CDR1 SGDLS, CDR2 YYNGEE. There are 15 residues in the CDR3. The sequenced sample consisted of blood. The origin of this receptor is a woman in her thirties or forties in good health. This chain joins TRBV9 and TRBJ2-3; perhaps TRBD2 as D (6 bases). The chain's CDR3 is CASSPPEGMTDTQYF. For the CDR3, the DNA is TGTGCCAGCAGCCCACCGGAGGGGATGACAGATACGCAGTATTTT.